This T cell receptor beta chain comes out of a study of cytomegalovirus exposure and HLA in healthy donors. Clones were sequenced by immunoSEQ multiplex PCR, and TCRdb holds only the in-frame ones, with some missing. The sample includes approximately 58,000 clones, about 91% of them seen just once. The CDR3 is made up of 14 amino acids. V was pared by 4 bases and J by 5 bases, with 5 bases of the junction left unmatched. Germline V CDR1 and CDR2: SQVTM, ANQGSEA. The receptor comes from a woman aged 25 to 45 in good health and CMV-seronegative. This chain connects TRBV29-1 to TRBJ2-7, with TRBD2 identical over 13 bases. Sequenced material: PBMCs. The CDR3 bases are TGCAGCGTTGTGGCCGGACTAGCGGGAGACGAGCAGTACTTC. Translation gives CSVVAGLAGDEQYF.